These T cell receptor beta chains were read from a single sample in a study of blood T cell repertoires in COVID-19. Using immunoSEQ multiplex PCR, the repertoire was profiled, and TCRdb retains in-frame clones only, with some absent. The top ten clones hold roughly 3.9% of a sample with a few hundred thousand clones, 89% of them seen once. What was sequenced was peripheral blood. These receptors all stem from a woman aged 55-69 years with COVID-19, enrolled during active disease. The CDR3 runs from the conserved cysteine through the conserved F or W. D genes are given only for firm matches. Expanded clones get a size class; other rows say once, few or many, or leave the size out.

>TRBV28|-|TRBJ2-7|-
CASSFYTGFTYEQYF
TGTGCCAGCAGTTTTTACACAGGGTTTACATACGAGCAGTACTTC
>TRBV5-1|-|TRBJ1-2|TRBD1
CASSVTGGYNYGYTF
TGCGCCAGCAGCGTAACAGGGGGCTACAACTATGGCTACACCTTC
>TRBV10-3|-|TRBJ1-2|TRBD1
CAISVSDRAYGYTF
TGTGCCATCAGCGTCTCCGACAGGGCCTATGGCTACACCTTC
>TRBV6-1|-|TRBJ1-5|-
CASSKGASDSNQPQHF
TGTGCCAGCAGTAAAGGGGCATCAGATAGCAATCAGCCCCAGCATTTT
>TRBV28|-|TRBJ1-2|TRBD1
CASRQPSGTVTYGYTF
TGTGCCAGCAGACAACCCTCCGGGACAGTGACGTATGGCTACACCTTC
>TRBV6-1|-|TRBJ2-7|TRBD1
CASSESGTGPYEQYF
TGTGCCAGCAGTGAGTCCGGGACAGGGCCCTACGAGCAGTACTTC
>TRBV6-5|-|TRBJ2-2|-
CASSYSRGTGELFF
TGTGCCAGCAGTTACTCGCGAGGAACCGGGGAGCTGTTTTTT
>TRBV30|-|TRBJ1-2|-
CASAGGAYGYTF
TGTGCCTCCGCCGGGGGGGCTTATGGCTACACCTTC
>TRBV11-3|-|TRBJ2-2|-
CASSSFTGELFF
TGTGCCAGCAGCTCCTTTACCGGGGAGCTGTTTTTT
>TRBV5-4|-|TRBJ1-6|-
CASSRQASSYNSPLHF
TGTGCCAGCAGCCGACAGGCGAGCTCCTATAATTCACCCCTCCACTTT
>TRBV10-1|-|TRBJ2-3|TRBD2
CASRPLAGGRDTQYF
TGCGCCAGCAGGCCGCTAGCGGGGGGGCGAGATACGCAGTATTTT
>TRBV7-2|-|TRBJ1-2|-
CASSPDALNYGYTF
TGTGCCAGCAGCCCCGATGCGCTTAACTATGGCTACACCTTC
>TRBV5-1|-|TRBJ1-2|-
CASSLTGSNYGYTF
TGCGCCAGCAGTCTAACCGGGTCTAACTATGGCTACACCTTC
>TRBV19|once|TRBJ2-2|TRBD2
CASSLAGGRRTGELFF
TGTGCCAGTAGTCTAGCGGGGGGCCGGAGGACCGGGGAGCTGTTTTTT
>TRBV6-5|-|TRBJ2-7|TRBD1
CASSTSDRGLYF
TGTGCCAGCAGTACCTCGGACAGGGGGCTGTACTTC
>TRBV7-9|once|TRBJ2-1|-
CASSLGRFNEQFF
TGTGCCAGCAGCTTGGGCAGGTTCAATGAGCAGTTCTTC
>TRBV4-1|few|TRBJ1-2|-
CASSRDYYGYTF
TGCGCCAGCAGCCGGGACTACTATGGCTACACCTTC
>TRBV3-1/TRBV3-2|-|TRBJ2-7|TRBD2
CASSRRGGNEQYF
TGTGCCAGCAGCCGAAGGGGAGGGAACGAGCAGTACTTC
>TRBV7-3|-|TRBJ2-3|-
CASSLIPGTGDTDTQYF
TGTGCCAGCAGCTTAATTCCCGGGACTGGAGACACAGATACGCAGTATTTT
>TRBV7-8|few|TRBJ1-1|-
CASSFGANTEAFF
TGTGCCAGCAGCTTTGGGGCGAACACTGAAGCTTTCTTT
>TRBV4-1|-|TRBJ2-5|-
CASSQGPRGETQYF
TGCGCCAGCAGCCAGGGGCCACGAGGAGAGACCCAGTACTTC
>TRBV3-1/TRBV3-2|-|TRBJ2-3|TRBD2
CASSQVLGGGRSTDTQYF
TGTGCCAGCAGCCAAGTGTTGGGCGGGGGGCGAAGCACAGATACGCAGTATTTT
>TRBV7-8|-|TRBJ1-2|-
CASSSPGMRNYGYTF
TGTGCCAGCAGCTCGCCGGGGATGAGAAACTATGGCTACACCTTC
>TRBV30|-|TRBJ1-5|-
CAWSVQGGYQPQHF
TGTGCCTGGAGTGTACAGGGAGGGTATCAGCCCCAGCATTTT
>TRBV30|-|TRBJ1-4|-
CAWSARVHEKLFF
TGTGCCTGGAGTGCGAGGGTCCATGAAAAACTGTTTTTT
>TRBV5-5|once|TRBJ2-7|TRBD1
CASSLLYRGSYEQYF
TGTGCCAGCAGCTTGTTATACAGGGGCTCCTACGAGCAGTACTTC
>TRBV7-3|-|TRBJ2-4|TRBD1
CASSTTGLAKNIQYF
TGTGCCAGCAGCACGACAGGGTTGGCCAAAAACATTCAGTACTTC
>TRBV12-3/TRBV12-4|-|TRBJ1-1|-
CASSHQFTEAFF
TGTGCCAGCAGCCACCAGTTCACTGAAGCTTTCTTT
>TRBV28|-|TRBJ1-2|-
CASSLRTSINYGYTF
TGTGCCAGCAGTTTACGGACTTCCATAAACTATGGCTACACCTTC
>TRBV24-1|-|TRBJ2-1|TRBD2
CATSEGTGGVSEQFF
TGTGCCACCAGTGAGGGAACGGGAGGGGTCAGTGAGCAGTTCTTC